This T cell receptor beta chain was documented in a study of T cell changes during pregnancy in multiple sclerosis. Assay used: immunoSEQ multiplex PCR; TCRdb lists only in-frame clones, some missing. In the table there are about 59,000 clones, approximately 94% of which are singletons. V lost 5 bases and J 0 bases, leaving 8 bases between the germline ends. The CDR3 has 15 residues. Germline V lookup: CDR1 SGHVS, CDR2 FNYEAQ. This receptor was obtained from a female donor with multiple sclerosis, enrolled in a pregnancy study. This material consisted of CD8+ T cells from peripheral blood mononuclear cells, taken after pregnancy. The V call is TRBV7-6, the J call TRBJ2-6; tentatively, D is TRBD1 (5 bases). CDR3 coding DNA: TGTGCCAGCAGCCCCAGGGTCTCTGGGGCCAACGTCCTGACTTTC. This sequence encodes CASSPRVSGANVLTF.